These 6 T cell receptor beta chains were sequenced from one sample in a study of blood T cell repertoires in COVID-19. Assay used: immunoSEQ multiplex PCR; TCRdb lists only in-frame clones, some missing. The top ten clones hold roughly 8.2% of a sample with some 170,000 clones, 85% to 90% of them seen once. The sample comprised peripheral blood. Receptors originate from a woman in her sixties or seventies with acute or convalescent COVID-19.

This clone was counted only a few times. This chain links TRBV11-3 with TRBJ2-7; 12 bases fit TRBD1. Germline V lookup: CDR1 SGHNT, CDR2 YENEEA. The CDR3 extends over 17 amino acids. Unmatched junction bases numbered 13, after V lost 5 bases and J lost 5 bases. The CDR3 coding sequence is TGTGCCAGCAGCCCCGGGACAGGGGGCGCCGGCTTTGACGAGCAGTACTTC. The encoded protein is CASSPGTGGAGFDEQYF.

Here the CDR3 DNA reads TGTGCCAGCAGCTTGAGACTATATCAGCCCCAGCATTTT. Amino acids: CASSLRLYQPQHF. The rearrangement uses TRBV7-8 and TRBJ1-5; D unresolved. The CDR3 has 13 amino acids. Germline lookup yields CDR1 SGHVS and CDR2 FQNEAQ. The ends were cut back, 3 bases at V and 5 bases at J, with 8 bases in the middle.

This CDR3 reads CASSSTGEGNEQFF. In DNA, the CDR3 is TGTGCCAGCAGTTCAACGGGGGAAGGAAATGAGCAGTTCTTC. V and J are TRBV27 and TRBJ2-1; maybe TRBD2 (6 bases). V gave up 4 bases and J gave up 7 bases, with 14 bases separating them. The CDR3 length is 14 residues. Germline lookup yields CDR1 MNHEY and CDR2 SMNVEV (reference sequence).

This sequence joins TRBV3-1 (or the pseudogene TRBV3-2) and TRBJ2-3; 9 bases are a match to TRBD2. V gave up 1 base and J gave up 3 bases; unmatched junction bases: 2. This CDR3 is 15 amino acids long. The V gene's germline CDR1 is LGHDT and CDR2 YNNKEL (reference sequence). CDR3 loop: CASSQGGGGTDTQYF. CDR3 nucleotides: TGTGCCAGCAGCCAAGGCGGGGGGGGAACAGATACGCAGTATTTT.

The rearrangement joins TRBV3-1 (or the pseudogene TRBV3-2) to TRBJ2-2; D is perhaps TRBD2 (5 bases). Germline V gives CDR1 LGHDT, CDR2 YNNKEL (reference sequence). V lost 6 bases to trimming and J lost 0 bases, with 8 bases between them. CDR3 length equals 14 residues. The CDR3 sequence: CASRAVPNTGELFF. The CDR3 DNA reads as TGTGCCAGCAGAGCGGTTCCGAACACCGGGGAGCTGTTTTTT.

The rearrangement joins TRBV27 to TRBJ2-1; 7 positions agree with TRBD1. The CDR3 runs to 12 residues. Trimming removed 5 bases from V and 9 bases from J; junction bases left unmatched: 4. Per the germline V gene, CDR1 is MNHEY and CDR2 is SMNVEV (reference sequence). CDR3 sequence reads: CASSTTGAEQFF. In DNA form, the CDR3 reads TGTGCCAGCAGTACTACAGGGGCTGAGCAGTTCTTC.